These 30 T cell receptor beta chains came from one sample sequenced in a study of blood T cell repertoires in COVID-19. Repertoires were generated with immunoSEQ multiplex PCR, while TCRdb's copy carries only in-frame clones and drops some. The data show more than 300,000 clones, more than 80% seen once. The sequencing input was peripheral blood. The receptors originated from a man younger than 35 who had recovered from COVID-19.

This clone was observed a few times. This chain uses TRBV2 with TRBJ1-4; D might be TRBD1 (6 bases). The CDR3 runs 14 residues. The germline V gene has CDR1 SNHLY and CDR2 FYNNEI. Trimming removed 6 bases from V and 3 bases from J, with 11 bases in between. The CDR3 sequence: CASRLGGANEKLFF. CDR3 nucleotides: TGTGCCAGCAGGTTAGGGGGAGCTAATGAAAAACTGTTTTTT.

The chain combines TRBV25-1 with TRBJ2-1, with 11 positions matching TRBD1. This CDR3 region has 15 residues. The J segment lost 4 bases and the V segment lost 7 bases, leaving 6 bases of the junction unmatched. The germline CDR1 and CDR2 sequences are MGHDK and SYGVNS. CDR3 amino acids: CASTLGQGAYNEQFF. In nucleotides, the CDR3 is TGTGCCAGCACCCTAGGACAGGGGGCGTACAATGAGCAGTTCTTC.

The rearrangement joins TRBV11-2 to TRBJ1-1, with a tentative D call TRBD1 (5 bases). Trimming cost V 1 base and J 3 bases, with 12 bases left between them. The CDR3 spans 15 residues. Germline values: CDR1 SGHAT, CDR2 FQNNGV. The CDR3 region has the DNA TGTGCCAGCAGCTTAGTTGCAGGGAGGGACACTGAAGCTTTCTTT. As protein: CASSLVAGRDTEAFF.

The chain joins TRBV14 to TRBJ1-6; 8 bases agree with TRBD1. The CDR3 is made up of 15 amino acids. J gave up 7 bases and V 0 bases, and 2 bases lay outside the gene matches. CDR1 and CDR2 from the germline V gene are SGHDN and FVKESK. CDR3 sequence: CASSQERTGNSPLHF. The CDR3 coding sequence is TGTGCCAGCAGCCAAGAAAGGACAGGGAATTCACCCCTCCACTTT.

This sequence joins TRBV2 and TRBJ2-7; TRBD1 aligns across 11 bases. Germline assignment: CDR1 SNHLY and CDR2 FYNNEI. This CDR3 is 16 amino acids long. The V gene end was trimmed by 7 bases and the J gene end by 4 bases; junction bases not matched to a gene: 12. The chain's CDR3 is CASISPGQGAKYEQYF. Here the CDR3 DNA reads TGTGCCAGCATCAGCCCCGGACAGGGGGCAAAATACGAGCAGTACTTC. The full variable domain, rest sourced from reference TRBV2 and TRBJ2-7, is EPEVTQTPSHQVTQMGQEVILRCVPISNHLYFYWYRQILGQKVEFLVSFYNNEISEKSEIFDDQFSVERPDGSNFTLKIRSTKLEDSAMYFCASISPGQGAKYEQYFGPGTRLTVT.

V is TRBV6-5 and J is TRBJ1-1, with D hard to call. This CDR3 spans 15 amino acids. V shed 0 bases and J shed 5 bases, with 13 bases lying between them. Germline-derived CDR1 and CDR2 are MNHEY and SVGAGI. CDR3 sequence (DNA): TGTGCCAGCAGTTACTCGAGTTGGGGAGGGACTGAAGCTTTCTTT. Translation: CASSYSSWGGTEAFF.

Here the CDR3 reads CASSQGQGGYGYTF. CDR3 nucleotide sequence: TGTGCCAGCAGCCAAGGACAGGGGGGCTATGGCTACACCTTC. The J gene is TRBJ1-2, the V gene TRBV28; 10 bases map to TRBD1. CDR3 size: 14 residues. The trim removed 6 bases at V and 4 bases at J, leaving 5 bases unmatched. Germline values: CDR1 MDHEN, CDR2 SYDVKM.

V and J are TRBV7-8 and TRBJ1-2; 11 nucleotides agree with TRBD1. J gave up 6 bases and V 1 base, and 16 bases lay outside the gene matches. This CDR3 has 19 amino acids. Germline V lookup: CDR1 SGHVS, CDR2 FQNEAQ. In DNA, the CDR3 is TGTGCCAGCAGCTTAGATGGGGATGGGATGGGACAGGGGGTTAATGGCTACACCTTC. Encoded protein: CASSLDGDGMGQGVNGYTF. The full variable domain, its missing parts supplied by reference TRBV7-8 and TRBJ1-2, is GAGVSQSPRYKVAKRGQDVALRCDPISGHVSLFWYQQALGQGPEFLTYFQNEAQLDKSGLPSDRFFAERPEGSVSTLKIQRTQQEDSAVYLCASSLDGDGMGQGVNGYTFGSGTRLTVV.

This clone was detected only once. V usage is TRBV9 and J usage is TRBJ1-3; D remains unclear. Trimming pared 2 bases from V and 4 bases from J, leaving 13 bases between. The CDR3 is 15 amino acids. The V gene's germline CDR1 is SGDLS and CDR2 YYNGEE. CDR3 nucleotides: TGTGCCAGCAGCGTTGGTCCCCCGGGGGGAAACACCATATATTTT. It encodes CASSVGPPGGNTIYF.

This sequence joins TRBV2 and TRBJ1-2; no reliable D call. Germline V CDR1 and CDR2: SNHLY, FYNNEI. This CDR3 region has 13 residues. V lost 4 bases to trimming and J lost 4 bases, with 10 bases between them. CDR3 protein: CASSAQNLYGYTF. The DNA for the CDR3 is TGTGCCAGCAGTGCACAGAACCTCTATGGCTACACCTTC.

V is TRBV27 and J is TRBJ1-2; 7 bases map to TRBD1. The J segment lost 8 bases and the V segment lost 6 bases, leaving 24 bases of the junction unmatched. This CDR3 has 18 amino acids. CDR1 is MNHEY and CDR2 is SMNVEV in the germline V gene (reference sequence). The CDR3, as DNA: TGTGCCAGCAGCCTTCTAGGGGGCGGCCTAGAGTCGGGTGGAGGCTACACCTTC. This translates into CASSLLGGGLESGGGYTF.

This clone was found a few times. The genes are TRBV27 and TRBJ2-1; D might be TRBD2 (6 bases). V lost 1 base and J lost 9, with 16 bases in between. The germline V gene has CDR1 MNHEY and CDR2 SMNVEV (reference sequence). The CDR3 sequence is 15 residues long. DNA of the CDR3: TGTGCCAGCAGTTTATTCGGGGGAGCGAGGGGTGAGCAGTTCTTC. It is translated as CASSLFGGARGEQFF.

The CDR3 spells CASRTGGAYGYTF. The CDR3 nucleotides read TGTGCCAGCAGGACAGGGGGCGCCTATGGCTACACCTTC. The chain couples TRBV2 to TRBJ1-2; 10 positions agree with TRBD1. CDR1 is SNHLY and CDR2 is FYNNEI in the germline V gene. J lost 4 bases, V lost 6 bases, and 2 bases had no gene match. The CDR3 is 13 amino acids.

The chain has TRBV7-9 and TRBJ1-5; no clear D gene. This CDR3 is built from 12 residues. Germline V gene sequence: CDR1 SEHNR, CDR2 FQNEAQ (reference sequence). The V end was cut by 5 bases, the J end by 10 bases, with 12 bases between. CDR3 sequence reads: CASSPGGLPQHF. In nucleotides, the CDR3 is TGTGCCAGCAGCCCCGGTGGGCTCCCCCAGCATTTT.

The rearrangement joins TRBV30 to TRBJ2-1; a possible D gene is TRBD1 (5 bases). The germline V and J ends were trimmed by 2 bases and 0 bases, with 14 bases remaining between them. The CDR3 length is 16 residues. The germline V gene has CDR1 GTSNPN and CDR2 SVGIG (reference sequence). CDR3: CAWSLGQGLSYNEQFF. In DNA, the CDR3 is TGTGCCTGGAGTCTGGGTCAGGGCCTCTCCTACAATGAGCAGTTCTTC.

This chain uses TRBV7-2 with TRBJ1-2, with D perhaps TRBD1 (5 bases). V dropped 3 bases and J dropped 10 bases, with 15 bases sitting between them. This CDR3 has 13 amino acids. Germline CDR1 and CDR2: SGHTA and FQGNSA. The CDR3 loop is CASSFKGSGLYTF. In DNA form, the CDR3 reads TGTGCCAGCAGCTTTAAGGGGTCTGGCCTCTACACCTTC. Looking up the rest from reference TRBV7-2 and TRBJ1-2 gives the full variable domain: GAGVSQSPSNKVTEKGKDVELRCDPISGHTALYWYRQSLGQGLEFLIYFQGNSAPDKSGLPSDRFSAERTGGSVSTLTIQRTQQEDSAVYLCASSFKGSGLYTFGSGTRLTVV.

This clone has only a few counts. The chain combines TRBV7-6 with TRBJ1-6, with no clear D. V lost 3 bases to trimming and J lost 7 bases, with 7 bases between them. The CDR3 is 13 amino acids. The V gene's germline CDR1 is SGHVS and CDR2 FNYEAQ. The CDR3 protein is CASSLTRNSPLHF. The CDR3 bases are TGTGCCAGCAGCTTGACACGGAATTCACCCCTCCACTTT.

This chain joins TRBV29-1 and TRBJ1-2; D is undetermined. V was cut by 0 bases and J by 0 bases, with 17 bases left in between. There are 17 residues in the CDR3. Looked up from germline, CDR1 is SQVTM and CDR2 is ANQGSEA. The CDR3 nucleotides are TGCAGCGTTGAAGATAGCGGGGTCGGCCGGGCTAACTATGGCTACACCTTC. This gives the protein CSVEDSGVGRANYGYTF. Full variable domain (rest looked up from reference TRBV29-1 and TRBJ1-2): SAVISQKPSRDICQRGTSLTIQCQVDSQVTMMFWYRQQPGQSLTLIATANQGSEATYESGFVIDKFPISRPNLTFSTLTVSNMSPEDSSIYLCSVEDSGVGRANYGYTFGSGTRLTVV.

This chain links TRBV9 with TRBJ1-2, with D possibly matching TRBD1 (5 bases). CDR1 SGDLS and CDR2 YYNGEE come from the germline V gene. This CDR3 has 14 residues. V was trimmed by 0 bases and J by 6 bases, leaving 12 bases between them. This CDR3 reads CASSVVQGWDGYTF. Written as DNA, the CDR3 is TGTGCCAGCAGCGTAGTCCAGGGATGGGATGGCTACACCTTC.

The genes are TRBV6-2 or TRBV6-3 and TRBJ1-1; TRBD1 agrees at 7 bases. CDR1 and CDR2 from the germline V gene are MNHEY and SVGEGT. The CDR3 covers 17 residues. With V trimmed by 5 bases and J by 0 bases, 12 bases remained unmatched. DNA for the CDR3: TGTGCCAGCAGTCTCCCCGACAGGGCCGCTATGAACACTGAAGCTTTCTTT. It yields the protein CASSLPDRAAMNTEAFF.

The chain recombines TRBV9 with TRBJ2-1; 12 positions match TRBD2. The trim removed 0 bases at V and 7 bases at J, leaving 5 bases unmatched. The CDR3 is 16 residues long. Germline CDR1 reads SGDLS; CDR2 reads YYNGEE. This CDR3 reads CASSVGASGRVNEQFF. Written as DNA, the CDR3 is TGTGCCAGCAGCGTAGGGGCTAGCGGGAGGGTTAATGAGCAGTTCTTC.

The chain carries TRBV6-5 and TRBJ2-7, with TRBD2 matching 7 bases. Germline assignment: CDR1 MNHEY and CDR2 SVGAGI. J gave up 3 bases and V 0 bases, and 5 bases lay outside the gene matches. The CDR3 is 15 residues long. CDR3 protein: CASSYSAGDHYEQYF. DNA of the CDR3: TGTGCCAGCAGTTACTCGGCGGGAGACCACTACGAGCAGTACTTC.

CDR3 bases: TGTGCCAGCAGCTCGGGACTAAGCACCAACCAAGAGACCCAGTACTTC. Encoded protein: CASSSGLSTNQETQYF. The V and J genes are TRBV7-9 and TRBJ2-5; 7 positions agree with TRBD2. V lost 4 bases, J lost 0 bases, and 8 bases stayed unmatched. CDR3 size: 16 residues. The germline gives CDR1 SEHNR, CDR2 FQNEAQ (reference sequence).

This clone was seen only once. The J gene is TRBJ2-7, the V gene TRBV6-2 or TRBV6-3; no clear D gene. This CDR3 has 14 amino acids. Per germline, CDR1 MNHEY and CDR2 SVGEGT. Trimming took 2 bases from V and 12 from J, leaving 20 bases between them. The chain's CDR3 is CASSYLVSTPVRYF. The CDR3 DNA sequence: TGTGCCAGCAGTTACCTTGTTTCCACCCCAGTTCGGTACTTC.

This clone was found once. This chain joins TRBV18 and TRBJ2-1; D possibly corresponds to TRBD1 (6 bases). The CDR3 sequence is 14 residues long. V lost 3 bases and J 6 bases, leaving 12 bases between the germline ends. Germline CDR1 is KGHSH and CDR2 is LQKENI. The CDR3 nucleotides read TGTGCCAGCTCACCCGGGACACGGTTCAATGAGCAGTTCTTC. Translating it yields CASSPGTRFNEQFF.

The gene calls are TRBV6-5 and TRBJ2-3; the D gene is possibly TRBD1 (6 bases). The germline V and J ends were trimmed by 10 bases and 4 bases, with 15 bases remaining between them. The germline CDR1 and CDR2 sequences are MNHEY and SVGAGI. This CDR3 region has 13 residues. The CDR3 region has the DNA TGTGCCATTTCACAGGGTTGGGCAGATACGCAGTATTTT. Encoded protein: CAISQGWADTQYF.

The gene calls are TRBV5-4 and TRBJ1-1; weak D call: TRBD1 (6 bases). CDR1 and CDR2 (germline): SGHNT, YYREEE (reference sequence). V was clipped by 2 bases and J by 7 bases, with 6 bases between them. The CDR3 extends over 11 amino acids. The DNA of the CDR3 is TGTGCCAGCAGCTTACAGGGTGAAGCTTTCTTT. This gives the protein CASSLQGEAFF. Full variable domain (outside the CDR3, taken from reference TRBV5-4 and TRBJ1-1): ETGVTQSPTHLIKTRGQQVTLRCSSQSGHNTVSWYQQALGQGPQFIFQYYREEENGRGNFPPRFSGLQFPNYSSELNVNALELDDSALYLCASSLQGEAFFGQGTRLTVV.

This chain links TRBV27 with TRBJ2-5; 9 bases fit TRBD1. Germline-derived CDR1 and CDR2 are MNHEY and SMNVEV (reference sequence). V trimming: 5 bases; J trimming: 5 bases; junction bases outside the gene matches: 12. The CDR3 spans 16 residues. CDR3 protein: CASSPHTTGGGETQYF. The CDR3 DNA reads as TGTGCCAGCAGTCCTCACACGACAGGGGGTGGCGAGACCCAGTACTTC.

The chain has TRBV5-1 and TRBJ1-3; tentatively, D is TRBD1 (6 bases). V gave up 4 bases and J gave up 2 bases, with 10 bases separating them. CDR1 and CDR2 from the germline V gene are SGHRS and YFSETQ. This CDR3 contains 14 residues. CDR3 in amino acids: CASSPTGTGNTIYF. The CDR3 bases are TGCGCCAGCAGCCCTACAGGGACTGGAAACACCATATATTTT.

The chain uses TRBV5-1 and TRBJ2-5, with 12 bases aligning to TRBD2. The CDR3 length is 16 residues. The germline gives CDR1 SGHRS, CDR2 YFSETQ. V was clipped by 5 bases and J by 1 base; unmatched bases: 6. The CDR3 here is CASRPLAGGFQETQYF. The CDR3, as DNA: TGCGCCAGCAGGCCACTAGCGGGGGGTTTCCAAGAGACCCAGTACTTC.